The rows below give T cell receptor beta chains drawn from one sample of a study of cytomegalovirus exposure and HLA in healthy donors. Produced via immunoSEQ multiplex PCR; TCRdb's table is partial and in-frame only. The table lists about 160,000 clones, about 80% of them singletons, with 2% to 2.5% in the top ten. The source material was PBMCs. All receptors come from a man aged 35 to 55 in good health and CMV-seronegative. CDR3s include the opening cysteine and the closing phenylalanine or tryptophan. Fields, in order: J gene, V gene, CDR3 protein.

TRBJ2-3 TRBV5-1 CASSLQGYTDTQYF
TRBJ1-1 TRBV7-9 CASSLPSGGPNTEAFF
TRBJ2-3 TRBV30 CAWSGASGRHADTQYF
TRBJ2-5 TRBV5-1 CASSLGQEETQYF
TRBJ1-3 TRBV7-9 CASSPQLWTGNTIYF
TRBJ2-7 TRBV11-3 CASSSGTVSEQYF
TRBJ1-2 TRBV6-4 CASSESGIYGYTF
TRBJ2-7 TRBV11-3 CASSPTTAGTYEQYF
TRBJ1-5 TRBV6-6 CASLTDTGSNQPQHF
TRBJ1-4 TRBV2 CASSLNSRQGEKLFF
TRBJ1-1 TRBV30 CASDPGTGGGEAFF
TRBJ2-1 TRBV5-1 CASRRTSGNYNEQFF
TRBJ1-2 TRBV29-1 CSVRQGLGANYGYTF